The 25 T cell receptor beta chains listed next were all sequenced from one sample in a study of brain T cells in children with intractable seizures. The time point was: blood from clinic visit 5 months post-surgery; TSC patient then seizure free. Here immunoSEQ multiplex PCR was the method, and the copy in TCRdb shows in-frame clones only, minus some. The sample comprises 300,000 to 400,000 clones, 93% of which are singletons, and approximately 5% rests with the top ten. Sequences were derived from peripheral blood, sampled 5 to 6 months after surgery. The receptors shown here come from a boy under two years old with tuberous sclerosis and intractable seizures.

This sequence joins TRBV5-4 and TRBJ1-1, with D perhaps matching TRBD1 (5 bases). The germline gives CDR1 SGHNT, CDR2 YYREEE (reference sequence). This CDR3 is built from 15 residues. Trimming removed 2 bases from V and 1 base from J, with 12 bases in between. CDR3 coding DNA: TGTGCCAGCAGCTTAGGCCGAGGGGAGAACACTGAAGCTTTCTTT. Translated: CASSLGRGENTEAFF.

The rearrangement joins TRBV28 to TRBJ2-7, with D possibly called TRBD1 or TRBD2 (5 bases each). From germline, CDR1 is MDHEN and CDR2 SYDVKM. Trimming cost V 4 bases and J 3 bases, with 16 bases left between them. The CDR3 runs to 15 residues. The chain's CDR3 is CASSSGNGGSYEQYF. CDR3 coding DNA: TGTGCCAGCAGTTCCGGGAATGGGGGAAGCTACGAGCAGTACTTC.

This chain connects TRBV6-5 to TRBJ2-7; tentatively, D is TRBD1 or TRBD2 (6 bases each). The CDR3 length is 13 residues. The germline gives CDR1 MNHEY, CDR2 SVGAGI. V was clipped by 2 bases and J by 6 bases, with 11 bases between them. The CDR3 DNA reads as TGTGCCAGCAGTTACGGGTGGGGGGCCGAGCAGTACTTC. The encoded protein is CASSYGWGAEQYF.

About this clone itself: The junction departs from the called germline gene at one end, perhaps through a read error. The chain employs TRBV7-7 and TRBJ2-3, with 7 bases identical to TRBD1. CDR1 and CDR2 from the germline V gene are SSHAT and FNYEAQ (reference sequence). This CDR3 spans 13 amino acids. The CDR3 bases are TGTGCTAGCAGCCTCGGACAGGCAGATACGCAGTATTTT. It encodes CASSLGQADTQYF.

This rearrangement joins TRBV30 to TRBJ2-7; D is possibly TRBD2 (5 bases). V lost 0 bases, J lost 7 bases, and 13 bases lay in between. The CDR3 contains 13 residues. CDR1 is GTSNPN, CDR2 SVGIG, per germline (reference sequence). The CDR3 loop reads CAWSVLVSGEQYF. CDR3 DNA: TGTGCCTGGAGTGTGCTAGTATCGGGGGAGCAGTACTTC.

This clone was found once. This sequence joins TRBV12-3 or TRBV12-4 and TRBJ2-3; 14 positions match TRBD2. The length of the CDR3 is 13 residues. V shed 6 bases and J 11 bases; nucleotides not matched to a gene: 4. Written as DNA, the CDR3 is TGTGCCAGCAGACCCGGGACTAGCGGGAGGCAGTATTTT. This sequence encodes CASRPGTSGRQYF.

This chain uses TRBV19 with TRBJ2-5; D ambiguous. V was trimmed by 6 bases and J by 2 bases, leaving 10 bases between them. The CDR3 extends over 13 amino acids. The germline V gene encodes CDR1 LNHDA and CDR2 SQIVND (reference sequence). CDR3: CASRPRAQETQYF. CDR3 nucleotides: TGTGCCAGTAGACCCCGGGCTCAAGAGACCCAGTACTTC.

The V and J genes are TRBV9 and TRBJ1-6; D is uncertain. Trimming took off 0 bases at V and 8 bases at J, with 15 bases between the two ends. The germline V gene encodes CDR1 SGDLS and CDR2 YYNGEE. This CDR3 is built from 16 residues. In nucleotides, the CDR3 is TGTGCCAGCAGCGTAGCATCCTCCCAGAAAGATTCACCCCTCCACTTT. Translating it yields CASSVASSQKDSPLHF.

The chain uses TRBV6-5 and TRBJ2-7; D is possibly TRBD1 or TRBD2 (5 bases each). CDR3 length: 15 amino acids. Per the germline V gene, CDR1 is MNHEY and CDR2 is SVGAGI. V was clipped by 7 bases and J by 3 bases, with 19 bases between them. CDR3 sequence: CASNRLRDRDYEQYF. The DNA of the CDR3 is TGTGCCAGCAACCGACTCCGGGACCGAGACTACGAGCAGTACTTC.

The genes are TRBV28 and TRBJ2-7, with 13 nucleotides matching TRBD2. CDR1 and CDR2 (germline): MDHEN, SYDVKM. V was clipped by 5 bases and J by 4 bases; unmatched bases: 14. The CDR3 has 18 amino acids. CDR3 sequence reads: CASSTSRGTSGNLYEQYF. The CDR3 DNA follows: TGTGCCAGCAGTACCTCCCGTGGGACTAGCGGGAACTTGTACGAGCAGTACTTC.

The chain employs TRBV7-2 and TRBJ2-3; perhaps D is TRBD1 or TRBD2 (6 bases each). CDR3 length: 16 amino acids. The germline V and J ends were trimmed by 5 bases and 9 bases, with 24 bases remaining between them. The germline V gene has CDR1 SGHTA and CDR2 FQGNSA. Here the CDR3 DNA reads TGTGCCAGCAGCCTAGGACGGGTGGGGGCCGGAGGGACGCAGTATTTT. Its translation is CASSLGRVGAGGTQYF.

The CDR3 region has the DNA TGTGCCAGCACTTTGACCTCCGGGTTTGGCTACACCTTC. Translated: CASTLTSGFGYTF. The V and J genes are TRBV6-6 and TRBJ1-2; no reliable D call. Germline V gene lookup returns CDR1 MNHNY and CDR2 SVGAGI (reference sequence). This CDR3 contains 13 residues. Deletions cut 7 bases from V and 7 bases from J, with 16 bases between.

This chain joins TRBV12-3 or TRBV12-4 and TRBJ2-7; maybe TRBD2 (6 bases). The CDR3 loop spans 13 amino acids. The V and J ends lost 5 bases and 1 base respectively, with 9 bases between them. The CDR3 sequence is CASSGDWSYEQYF. The CDR3 DNA reads TGTGCCAGCAGTGGGGACTGGTCCTACGAGCAGTACTTC.

The chain carries TRBV19 and TRBJ2-1, with a possible D match to TRBD2 (6 bases). Germline V CDR1 and CDR2: LNHDA, SQIVND (reference sequence). The CDR3 runs to 15 residues. Trimming pared 5 bases from V and 4 bases from J, leaving 15 bases between. The CDR3 region is CASSHKSGPYNEQFF. In DNA, the CDR3 is TGTGCCAGTAGTCACAAAAGCGGGCCATACAATGAGCAGTTCTTC. Using reference TRBV19 and TRBJ2-1 for the parts outside the CDR3, the full variable domain is DGGITQSPKYLFRKEGQNVTLSCEQNLNHDAMYWYRQDPGQGLRLIYYSQIVNDFQKGDIAEGYSVSREKKESFPLTVTSAQKNPTAFYLCASSHKSGPYNEQFFGPGTRLTVL.

The chain employs TRBV3-1 (or the pseudogene TRBV3-2) and TRBJ2-5; 15 bases align to TRBD2. The CDR3 runs 14 residues. From germline, CDR1 is LGHDT and CDR2 YNNKEL (reference sequence). V shed 5 bases and J 7 bases; nucleotides not matched to a gene: 2. CDR3 nucleotides: TGTGCCAGCAGCTCGGGACTAGCGGGGGGGACCCAGTACTTC. As protein: CASSSGLAGGTQYF.

The chain recombines TRBV9 with TRBJ2-3; D call uncertain. V was cut by 4 bases and J by 4 bases, with 13 bases left in between. Germline CDR1 reads SGDLS; CDR2 reads YYNGEE. The CDR3 sequence is 14 residues long. CDR3 in amino acids: CASSYSKKSDTQYF. DNA for the CDR3: TGTGCCAGCAGCTATTCTAAAAAGTCAGATACGCAGTATTTT.

This rearrangement joins TRBV12-5 to TRBJ2-2, with D possibly called TRBD1 or TRBD2 (5 bases each). The CDR3 is made up of 15 amino acids. The germline V gene encodes CDR1 LGHNT and CDR2 FRNRAP. V dropped 6 bases and J dropped 0 bases, with 11 bases sitting between them. This chain's CDR3 is CASGSGTANTGELFF. In DNA, the CDR3 is TGTGCTAGTGGATCCGGGACGGCGAACACCGGGGAGCTGTTTTTT.

V is TRBV13 and J is TRBJ2-7, with a tentative D call TRBD2 (7 bases). The V gene lost 4 bases and the J gene lost 6 bases, with 28 bases spanning the gap. The CDR3 length is 18 residues. The germline V gene has CDR1 PRHDT and CDR2 FYEKMQ (reference sequence). The CDR3 spells CASSWGGAATAARSEQYF. CDR3 coding DNA: TGTGCCAGCAGCTGGGGGGGCGCCGCCACCGCCGCCCGGAGCGAGCAGTACTTC. Supplemented by reference TRBV13 and TRBJ2-7, the full variable domain reads AAGVIQSPRHLIKEKRETATLKCYPIPRHDTVYWYQQGPGQDPQFLISFYEKMQSDKGSIPDRFSAQQFSDYHSELNMSSLELGDSALYFCASSWGGAATAARSEQYFGPGTRLTVT.

The V and J genes are TRBV18 and TRBJ2-7; D is tentatively TRBD1 or TRBD2 (5 bases each). This CDR3 comprises 13 residues. Trimming pared 5 bases from V and 9 bases from J, leaving 17 bases between. Germline V gene lookup returns CDR1 KGHSH and CDR2 LQKENI. CDR3 region: CASSAEPGTLQYF. CDR3 nucleotides: TGTGCCAGCTCAGCCGAACCCGGGACGCTGCAGTACTTC.

This clone was detected once. The gene calls are TRBV2 and TRBJ1-5; D remains unclear. The CDR3 consists of 13 residues. V was trimmed by 1 base and J by 4 bases, leaving 5 bases between them. CDR1 is SNHLY, CDR2 FYNNEI, per germline. CDR3 nucleotide sequence: TGTGCCAGCAGTGAAGTGGAGAATCAGCCCCAGCATTTT. This translates into CASSEVENQPQHF. Combining the CDR3 with reference TRBV2 and TRBJ1-5 gives the whole variable domain EPEVTQTPSHQVTQMGQEVILRCVPISNHLYFYWYRQILGQKVEFLVSFYNNEISEKSEIFDDQFSVERPDGSNFTLKIRSTKLEDSAMYFCASSEVENQPQHFGDGTRLSIL.

The chain carries TRBV25-1 and TRBJ1-1; TRBD1 matches at 10 bases. Germline V CDR1 and CDR2: MGHDK, SYGVNS. CDR3 length: 15 amino acids. Unmatched junction bases numbered 6, after V lost 3 bases and J lost 5 bases. The CDR3 bases are TGTGCCAGCAGTGACCTGCGGACAGGGGGAACTGAAGCTTTCTTT. Translation: CASSDLRTGGTEAFF.

The genes are TRBV6-6 and TRBJ1-2; no clear D gene. V was shortened by 2 bases and J by 0 bases, with 10 bases between the two germline ends. There are 15 residues in the CDR3. Germline V gene data show CDR1 as MNHNY and CDR2 as SVGAGI (reference sequence). CDR3 sequence: CASSYGGRSNYGYTF. CDR3 bases: TGTGCCAGCAGTTACGGTGGGAGATCTAACTATGGCTACACCTTC.

This clone was observed once. The chain combines TRBV6-5 with TRBJ2-2; the D gene is possibly TRBD1 (6 bases). The CDR3 spans 12 residues. V was trimmed by 7 bases and J by 6 bases, leaving 9 bases between them. Looked up from germline, CDR1 is MNHEY and CDR2 is SVGAGI. The CDR3 bases are TGTGCCAGCACTGCAGGGGCCGGGGAGCTGTTTTTT. This translates into CASTAGAGELFF.

The chain recombines TRBV11-2 with TRBJ2-1; 10 bases line up with TRBD2. Per the germline V gene, CDR1 is SGHAT and CDR2 is FQNNGV. V trimming: 3 bases; J trimming: 9 bases; junction bases outside the gene matches: 17. CDR3 length: 18 amino acids. The CDR3 is CASSLILRASGSVGEQFF. CDR3 DNA: TGTGCCAGCAGCTTGATATTAAGGGCTAGCGGGAGCGTGGGTGAGCAGTTCTTC.

V usage is TRBV3-1 (or the pseudogene TRBV3-2) and J usage is TRBJ1-5; D is unclear. Per the germline V gene, CDR1 is LGHDT and CDR2 is YNNKEL (reference sequence). Trimming shortened V by 1 base and J by 3 bases, and 4 bases separated the two germline ends. This CDR3 region has 13 residues. DNA of the CDR3: TGTGCCAGCAGCCAAGGCCTCAATCAGCCCCAGCATTTT. As protein: CASSQGLNQPQHF.